The rows below give T cell receptor beta chains drawn from one sample of a study of beta chain features in type 1 diabetes. Assay used: immunoSEQ multiplex PCR; TCRdb lists only in-frame clones, some missing. The data hold 350,000 to 450,000 clones, with over 9.5% observed a single time. Material for sequencing was naive CD4+ T cells from blood. Receptors were obtained from a young woman with type 1 diabetes. CDR3s include the opening cysteine and the closing phenylalanine or tryptophan. D genes are given only for firm matches. Clone size is given for some rows only: seen once, a few or many times, or a class if the clone is expanded.

clone_size d_call j_call v_call cdr3_aa cdr3_nt
once TRBD1 TRBJ1-5 TRBV7-2 CASSLAQGVNQPQHF TGTGCCAGCAGCTTGGCACAGGGGGTCAATCAGCCCCAGCATTTT
. . TRBJ1-1 TRBV9 CASSVDPPSRAFF TGTGCCAGCAGCGTAGATCCCCCTTCCAGAGCTTTCTTT
. . TRBJ1-5 TRBV6-6 CASSYRGSNQPQHF TGTGCCAGCAGTTATAGGGGGAGCAATCAGCCCCAGCATTTT
. TRBD1 TRBJ1-5 TRBV11-2 CASSFATGGVGQPQHF TGTGCCAGCAGCTTCGCAACAGGGGGGGTAGGTCAGCCCCAGCATTTT
. . TRBJ2-7 TRBV30 CAWSVRVPDEQYF TGTGCCTGGAGCGTCAGGGTCCCCGACGAGCAGTACTTC
. . TRBJ2-6 TRBV7-3 CASSLTSGIAFGANVLTF TGTGCCAGCAGCTTAACATCCGGGATCGCCTTTGGGGCCAACGTCCTGACTTTC
. TRBD1 TRBJ1-1 TRBV10-3 CAIRKQGAAEAFF TGTGCCATCAGGAAACAGGGGGCCGCTGAAGCTTTCTTT
. . TRBJ1-2 TRBV9 CASSTTDISNYGYTF TGTGCCAGCAGCACTACGGACATCTCTAACTATGGCTACACCTTC
. . TRBJ1-1 TRBV5-4 CASSPRTARGEAFF TGTGCCAGCAGCCCTCGGACAGCCCGAGGGGAAGCTTTCTTT
few . TRBJ2-1 TRBV7-9 CATEITNEQFF TGTGCCACCGAGATAACCAATGAGCAGTTCTTC
. TRBD1 TRBJ2-1 TRBV27 CASSLEGASYNEQFF TGTGCCAGCAGTCTCGAGGGGGCCTCCTACAATGAGCAGTTCTTC
few TRBD2 TRBJ2-1 TRBV10-3 CAISENQGLAGEQFF TGTGCCATCAGTGAAAATCAGGGACTAGCGGGTGAGCAGTTCTTC
few . TRBJ2-4 TRBV18 CASSPGLAKNIQYF TGTGCCAGCTCACCGGGACTAGCCAAAAACATTCAGTACTTC
. . TRBJ1-4 TRBV4-1 CASSVRGGDEKLFF TGCGCCAGCAGCGTGCGGGGAGGTGATGAAAAACTGTTTTTT
. . TRBJ2-7 TRBV28 CASSEGSSYEQYF TGTGCCAGCAGTGAGGGCAGCTCCTACGAGCAGTACTTC
few TRBD2 TRBJ2-1 TRBV15 CATSGQLAGTYNEQFF TGTGCCACCAGCGGTCAACTAGCGGGGACCTACAATGAGCAGTTCTTC
. TRBD1 TRBJ2-7 TRBV5-1 CASSPGPDRGPYEQYF TGCGCCAGCAGCCCGGGGCCGGACAGGGGACCTTACGAGCAGTACTTC
few TRBD1 TRBJ2-5 TRBV29-1 CSARDSAQETQYF TGCAGCGCCCGGGACAGTGCCCAAGAGACCCAGTACTTC
few . TRBJ1-1 TRBV27 CASSFKQGFGTLNTEAFF TGTGCCAGCAGTTTCAAACAGGGATTCGGTACCCTGAACACTGAAGCTTTCTTT
few . TRBJ2-7 TRBV10-3 CAITEGTSEQYF TGTGCCATCACCGAAGGGACTTCCGAGCAGTACTTC
. . TRBJ2-5 TRBV19 CASSMTARETQYF TGTGCCAGTAGTATGACAGCACGGGAGACCCAGTACTTC
few . TRBJ2-1 TRBV7-2 CASSSRFSDNEQFF TGTGCCAGCAGCTCAAGATTTAGTGACAATGAGCAGTTCTTC
few TRBD2 TRBJ2-7 TRBV7-2 CASSKPGLADNSNEQYF TGTGCCAGCAGCAAACCGGGACTAGCGGACAACTCCAACGAGCAGTACTTC
few . TRBJ2-7 TRBV5-1 CASRLSSSYEQYF TGCGCCAGCAGACTCTCTAGCTCCTACGAGCAGTACTTC
few . TRBJ2-5 TRBV18 CASSPGGGETQYF TGTGCCAGCTCACCGGGCGGAGGGGAGACCCAGTACTTC
once . TRBJ1-1 TRBV4-3 CASSQVLGGNTEAFF TGCGCCAGCAGCCAAGTATTAGGGGGGAACACTGAAGCTTTCTTT
few TRBD2 TRBJ2-2 TRBV13 CASSVRLASGPGSGELFF TGTGCCAGCAGCGTGAGACTAGCAAGTGGGCCCGGTAGCGGGGAGCTGTTTTTT
few . TRBJ2-4 TRBV4-3 CASSQDTPLDIQYF TGCGCCAGCAGCCAAGATACTCCTCTGGACATTCAGTACTTC
few . TRBJ1-5 TRBV19 CASSIFGDSNQPQHF TGTGCCAGTAGTATCTTCGGGGATAGCAATCAGCCCCAGCATTTT
. . TRBJ2-4 TRBV19 CASSMDSTRGVKNIQYF TGTGCCAGTAGTATGGACTCTACCAGGGGGGTCAAAAACATTCAGTACTTC
few . TRBJ2-1 TRBV30 CAWSVGLRNEQFF TGTGCCTGGAGCGTGGGACTCAGAAATGAGCAGTTCTTC
few . TRBJ1-5 TRBV7-9 CASSLDSTWQPQHF TGTGCCAGCAGCTTAGACAGTACTTGGCAGCCCCAGCATTTT
. . TRBJ2-7 TRBV28 CASSLSPITGEQYF TGTGCCAGCAGTTTATCCCCTATTACGGGCGAGCAGTACTTC
. TRBD2 TRBJ2-7 TRBV5-6 CASSLLAGDYEQYF TGTGCCAGCAGCTTGCTAGCGGGGGACTACGAGCAGTACTTC
. TRBD1 TRBJ2-2 TRBV30 CAWKTGDHTGELFF TGTGCCTGGAAAACAGGGGACCACACCGGGGAGCTGTTTTTT
. . TRBJ1-4 TRBV30 CAWSGGRGEKLFF TGTGCCTGGAGCGGGGGGCGAGGTGAAAAACTGTTTTTT
. . TRBJ2-6 TRBV27 CASSSLTKPGANVLTF TGTGCCAGCAGTTCCCTGACTAAGCCTGGGGCCAACGTCCTGACTTTC
. . TRBJ2-7 TRBV27 CASSLSGGYEQYF TGTGCCAGCAGTTTATCAGGGGGCTACGAGCAGTACTTC
few . TRBJ2-3 TRBV4-3 CASSQVGSETGTQYF TGCGCCAGCAGCCAAGTGGGGTCGGAGACAGGTACGCAGTATTTT
few TRBD2 TRBJ2-1 TRBV7-6 CASSRGGGRGNEQFF TGTGCCAGCAGCCGCGGGGGGGGCCGGGGCAATGAGCAGTTCTTC
. TRBD2 TRBJ2-7 TRBV28 CASSPSGSSEQYF TGTGCCAGCAGCCCAAGCGGGAGTTCCGAGCAGTACTTC
. . TRBJ2-5 TRBV7-2 CASSFLGLQETQYF TGTGCCAGCAGCTTCCTGGGGCTTCAAGAGACCCAGTACTTC
. TRBD1 TRBJ2-1 TRBV9 CASSARDRGYNEQFF TGTGCCAGCAGCGCTCGGGACAGGGGCTACAATGAGCAGTTCTTC
few . TRBJ2-1 TRBV5-1 CASSLASSYNEQFF TGCGCCAGCAGCTTGGCGTCCTCCTACAATGAGCAGTTCTTC
. . TRBJ2-1 TRBV4-3 CASSQVAGNEQFF TGCGCCAGCAGCCAAGTAGCTGGCAATGAGCAGTTCTTC
. TRBD1 TRBJ2-1 TRBV5-1 CASRGQGGNEQFF TGCGCCAGTAGGGGACAGGGGGGGAATGAGCAGTTCTTC
few TRBD1 TRBJ2-1 TRBV28 CASSLLGQYGYNEQFF TGTGCCAGCAGTTTATTGGGACAGTACGGCTACAATGAGCAGTTCTTC
. . TRBJ1-1 TRBV2 CASALNRATEAFF TGTGCCAGCGCATTGAACAGGGCCACTGAAGCTTTCTTT
. TRBD2 TRBJ2-1 TRBV7-8 CASSRAGGIEQFF TGTGCCAGCAGCAGAGCGGGGGGGATTGAGCAGTTCTTC
few TRBD2 TRBJ2-1 TRBV5-1 CASTLETSGRNEQFF TGCGCCAGCACCTTGGAGACTAGCGGGAGAAATGAGCAGTTCTTC
. . TRBJ1-5 TRBV19 CASTDRSNQPQHF TGTGCCAGTACCGACAGGAGCAATCAGCCCCAGCATTTT
few TRBD1 TRBJ2-2 TRBV9 CASRSGQGTGELFF TGTGCCAGCAGAAGCGGACAGGGCACCGGGGAGCTGTTTTTT
few . TRBJ1-1 TRBV10-3 CAISVRGDTEAFF TGTGCCATCAGCGTCAGGGGTGACACTGAAGCTTTCTTT